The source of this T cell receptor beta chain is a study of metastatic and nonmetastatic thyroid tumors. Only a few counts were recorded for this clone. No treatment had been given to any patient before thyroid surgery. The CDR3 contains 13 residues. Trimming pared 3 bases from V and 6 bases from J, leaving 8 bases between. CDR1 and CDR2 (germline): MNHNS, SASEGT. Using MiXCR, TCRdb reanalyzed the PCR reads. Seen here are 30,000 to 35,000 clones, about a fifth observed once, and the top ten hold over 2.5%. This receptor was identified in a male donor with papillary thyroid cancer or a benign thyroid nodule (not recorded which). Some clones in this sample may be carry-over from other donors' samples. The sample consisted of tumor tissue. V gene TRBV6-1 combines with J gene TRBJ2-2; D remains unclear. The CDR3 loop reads CASSEIGPGELFF. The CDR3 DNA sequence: TGTGCCAGCAGTGAGATAGGGCCCGGGGAGCTGTTTTTT.